A selection of T cell receptor beta chains follows, all from one sample in a study of brain T cells in children with intractable seizures. Sequenced by immunoSEQ multiplex PCR; TCRdb stores in-frame clones only, minus some. There are approximately 330,000 clones in the sample; over 90% occur only once, and roughly 5.8% lies in the top ten. The sequenced sample was peripheral blood, obtained approximately 5 months after surgery. Receptors originate from a boy under three years old with tuberous sclerosis and intractable seizures. The CDR3 runs from the conserved cysteine through the conserved F or W. D genes are given only for firm matches. Clone size appears in some rows only: once, few, many, or a class for an expanded clone.

TRBV11-3	NA	few	TRBJ1-3	CASSLGHSGNTIYF	TGTGCCAGCAGCTTAGGGCACTCTGGAAACACCATATATTTT
TRBV6-5	NA	once	TRBJ1-5	CASTSLGRGQPQHF	TGTGCCAGCACAAGCCTGGGGCGCGGTCAGCCCCAGCATTTT
TRBV11-3	NA	NA	TRBJ2-7	CASSLDKGYEQYF	TGTGCCAGCAGCTTAGACAAGGGCTACGAGCAGTACTTC
TRBV7-3	TRBD1	NA	TRBJ1-2	CASSYRDRASGGYTF	TGTGCCAGCAGTTACCGGGACAGGGCCTCCGGGGGCTACACCTTC
TRBV11-3	NA	NA	TRBJ2-3	CASSLGYTDTQYF	TGTGCCAGCAGCTTAGGTTACACAGATACGCAGTATTTT
TRBV2	NA	NA	TRBJ1-2	CASSEIPNYGYTF	TGTGCCAGCAGTGAAATACCTAACTATGGCTACACCTTC
TRBV9	NA	NA	TRBJ1-1	CASSPSGSYLNTEAFF	TGTGCCAGCAGCCCCTCAGGGTCTTATTTGAACACTGAAGCTTTCTTT
TRBV6-5	NA	NA	TRBJ1-1	CASSYGQSLMNTEAFF	TGTGCCAGCAGTTATGGACAATCGCTGATGAACACTGAAGCTTTCTTT
TRBV28	TRBD2	NA	TRBJ2-1	CASSYSGRAYNEQFF	TGTGCCAGCAGTTATAGCGGGAGGGCTTACAATGAGCAGTTCTTC
TRBV7-9	TRBD1	NA	TRBJ2-1	CASSPGTGGFNEQFF	TGTGCCAGCAGCCCCGGGACAGGGGGTTTCAATGAGCAGTTCTTC
TRBV2	NA	many	TRBJ1-2	CASSEASPLGYTF	TGTGCCAGCAGTGAAGCCTCTCCACTCGGCTACACCTTC
TRBV6-2/TRBV6-3	NA	NA	TRBJ2-3	CASSNGLPPGQYF	TGTGCCAGCAGTAACGGACTCCCACCGGGGCAGTATTTT
TRBV29-1	TRBD1	NA	TRBJ2-1	CSVATGGSGNEQFF	TGCAGCGTTGCGACAGGGGGCAGTGGGAATGAGCAGTTCTTC
TRBV28	NA	NA	TRBJ1-2	CASSLRGVPIGYTF	TGTGCCAGCAGTTTAAGGGGGGTCCCTATTGGCTACACCTTC
TRBV11-2	NA	NA	TRBJ2-7	CASSLGVEQYF	TGTGCCAGCAGCTTAGGTGTTGAGCAGTACTTC
TRBV11-2	NA	NA	TRBJ1-3	CASSLVGAAGNTIYF	TGTGCCAGCAGCTTGGTTGGGGCAGCTGGAAACACCATATATTTT
TRBV10-3	TRBD2	NA	TRBJ2-7	CAISALAGAYEQYF	TGTGCCATCAGTGCTCTAGCGGGGGCCTACGAGCAGTACTTC
TRBV3-1/TRBV3-2	NA	NA	TRBJ2-1	CASSRLGGGATNEQFF	TGTGCCAGCAGTCGCCTAGGAGGGGGGGCCACAAATGAGCAGTTCTTC
TRBV5-1	TRBD1	NA	TRBJ2-5	CASSLGQGARETQYF	TGCGCCAGCAGCCTGGGACAGGGGGCGAGGGAGACCCAGTACTTC
TRBV6-5	NA	NA	TRBJ2-2	CASSLQGNTGELFF	TGTGCCAGCAGTTTACAGGGGAACACCGGGGAGCTGTTTTTT
TRBV19	TRBD1	NA	TRBJ1-1	CASSIGGPGGAELAEAFF	TGTGCCAGTAGTATAGGAGGGCCAGGGGGCGCCGAACTGGCTGAAGCTTTCTTT
TRBV20-1	NA	NA	TRBJ1-4	CSARGPGKLFF	TGCAGTGCTAGAGGGCCGGGAAAACTGTTTTTT
TRBV24-1	NA	NA	TRBJ2-3	CATSVSTTDTQYF	TGTGCCACCAGTGTTTCAACCACAGATACGCAGTATTTT
TRBV18	NA	NA	TRBJ1-4	CASSPAPGEIEEKLFF	TGTGCCAGCTCACCAGCCCCGGGGGAAATCGAGGAAAAACTGTTTTTT
TRBV9	NA	NA	TRBJ1-3	CASSATTAGNTIYF	TGTGCCAGCAGCGCTACGACGGCTGGAAACACCATATATTTT
TRBV15	TRBD1	NA	TRBJ1-5	CATSVDRGQGQPQHF	TGTGCCACCAGCGTGGACAGGGGGCAGGGTCAGCCCCAGCATTTT
TRBV3-1/TRBV3-2	NA	few	TRBJ1-6	CASSPTGKRAYNSPLHF	TGTGCCAGCAGCCCTACAGGGAAAAGAGCCTATAATTCACCCCTCCACTTT
TRBV30	NA	NA	TRBJ2-5	CAWNRDSPRPQYF	TGTGCCTGGAACCGTGACTCCCCTAGGCCCCAGTACTTC
TRBV6-5	TRBD2	NA	TRBJ2-2	CASSYSILAGRELFF	TGTGCCAGCAGTTACTCTATACTAGCGGGCCGGGAGCTGTTTTTT
TRBV30	TRBD2	NA	TRBJ2-1	CAWSASGRRSEQFF	TGTGCCTGGAGCGCTAGCGGGAGAAGGAGTGAGCAGTTCTTC
TRBV11-3	TRBD1	NA	TRBJ1-1	CASSPLPGTANTEAFF	TGTGCCAGCAGCCCTCTCCCAGGGACAGCAAACACTGAAGCTTTCTTT
TRBV18	TRBD2	NA	TRBJ2-1	CASSSLAGSSYNEQFF	TGTGCCAGCTCATCCCTAGCGGGGAGCTCCTACAATGAGCAGTTCTTC
TRBV9	TRBD1	NA	TRBJ1-6	CASSLRTGEVGDSPLHF	TGTGCCAGCAGCCTACGGACAGGCGAGGTCGGGGATTCACCCCTCCACTTT
TRBV7-8	NA	once	TRBJ1-2	CASSSFGLADYGYTF	TGTGCCAGCAGCTCCTTTGGATTGGCAGATTATGGCTACACCTTC
TRBV7-3	NA	NA	TRBJ2-1	CASSLTVGKSSYNEQFF	TGTGCCAGCAGCTTAACGGTTGGGAAAAGCTCCTACAATGAGCAGTTCTTC
TRBV28	NA	few	TRBJ2-7	CASSRYPSSYEQYF	TGTGCCAGCAGTAGGTACCCCAGCTCCTACGAGCAGTACTTC
TRBV30	NA	NA	TRBJ2-1	CAWSPPVLGNEQFF	TGTGCCTGGAGTCCCCCGGTTCTGGGGAATGAGCAGTTCTTC
TRBV7-9	NA	NA	TRBJ1-1	CASSLAQGLEAFF	TGTGCCAGCAGCTTAGCGCAAGGGCTTGAAGCTTTCTTT
TRBV14	TRBD2	NA	TRBJ2-7	CASSQTGLAVTYEQYF	TGTGCCAGCAGCCAAACGGGACTAGCCGTTACCTACGAGCAGTACTTC
TRBV9	NA	NA	TRBJ2-2	CASSGLPDTGELFF	TGTGCCAGCAGCGGGCTTCCGGACACCGGGGAGCTGTTTTTT
TRBV24-1	NA	NA	TRBJ1-1	CATSESTGSLGFF	TGTGCCACCAGTGAGTCAACCGGGAGCTTGGGTTTCTTT
TRBV6-5	NA	NA	TRBJ1-5	CASRGLRNNQPQHF	TGTGCCAGCAGGGGGTTGAGGAACAATCAGCCCCAGCATTTT
TRBV27	NA	NA	TRBJ1-1	CASSLSSQGPADEAFF	TGTGCCAGCAGTTTATCCTCCCAAGGTCCGGCGGATGAAGCTTTCTTT
TRBV24-1	NA	NA	TRBJ2-1	CATSDGRGLDEQFF	TGTGCCACCAGTGATGGGAGGGGGCTCGATGAGCAGTTCTTC
TRBV7-2	NA	NA	TRBJ2-3	CASSLGRRGTDTQYF	TGTGCCAGCAGCTTAGGGCGCCGGGGTACGGATACGCAGTATTTT
TRBV7-9	NA	NA	TRBJ1-4	CASSLEGPRARTNEKLFF	TGTGCCAGCAGCTTAGAAGGTCCGAGGGCGCGAACTAATGAAAAACTGTTTTTT
TRBV2	NA	NA	TRBJ1-5	CASSKGFPRPQHF	TGTGCCAGCAGTAAAGGGTTTCCTAGGCCCCAGCATTTT
TRBV10-1	NA	NA	TRBJ2-3	CASSEASSGSTDTQYF	TGCGCCAGCAGTGAGGCCTCGTCGGGGAGCACAGATACGCAGTATTTT
TRBV10-3	NA	NA	TRBJ2-7	CATGAAHSYEQYF	TGTGCCACTGGGGCAGCCCACTCCTACGAGCAGTACTTC
TRBV13	NA	NA	TRBJ2-1	CASSLGARQSLYNEQFF	TGTGCCAGCAGCTTAGGGGCCAGACAGAGCTTATACAATGAGCAGTTCTTC